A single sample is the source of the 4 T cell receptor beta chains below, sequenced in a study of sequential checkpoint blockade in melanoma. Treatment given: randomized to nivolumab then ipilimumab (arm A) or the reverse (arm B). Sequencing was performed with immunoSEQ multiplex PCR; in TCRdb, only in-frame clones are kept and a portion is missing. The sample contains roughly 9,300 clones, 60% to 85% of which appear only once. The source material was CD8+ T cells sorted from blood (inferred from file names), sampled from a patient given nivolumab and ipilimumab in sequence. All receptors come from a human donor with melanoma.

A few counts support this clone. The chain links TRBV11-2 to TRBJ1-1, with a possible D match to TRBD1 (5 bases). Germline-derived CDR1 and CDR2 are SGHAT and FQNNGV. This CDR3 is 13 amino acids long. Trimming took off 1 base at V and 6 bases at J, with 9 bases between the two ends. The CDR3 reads CASSLGGGPEAFF. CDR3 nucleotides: TGTGCCAGCAGCTTAGGGGGGGGACCTGAAGCTTTCTTT.

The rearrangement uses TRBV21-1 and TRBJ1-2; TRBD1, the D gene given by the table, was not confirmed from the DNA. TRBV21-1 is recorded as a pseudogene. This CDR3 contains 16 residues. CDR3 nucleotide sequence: TGTGCCAGCAGCAAGAGTCCTTGGCAGGGGGCATATGGCTACACCTTC. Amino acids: CASSKSPWQGAYGYTF.

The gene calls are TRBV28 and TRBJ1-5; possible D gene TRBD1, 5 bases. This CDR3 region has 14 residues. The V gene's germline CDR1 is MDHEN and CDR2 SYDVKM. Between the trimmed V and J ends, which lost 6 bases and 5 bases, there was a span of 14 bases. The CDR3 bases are TGTGCCAGCAGAACTGGACATGTGGATCAGCCCCAGCATTTT. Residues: CASRTGHVDQPQHF.

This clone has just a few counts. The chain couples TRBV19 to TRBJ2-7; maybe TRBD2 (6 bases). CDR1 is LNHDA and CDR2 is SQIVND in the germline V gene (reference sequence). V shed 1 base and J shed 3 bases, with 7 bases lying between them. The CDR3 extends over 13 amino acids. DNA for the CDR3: TGTGCCAGTAGTATAGTCGGGGGCTACGAGCAGTACTTC. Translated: CASSIVGGYEQYF.